Reported below is one T cell receptor beta chain. Its specificity is unknown. The sample comes from a study of identical twins. Study results and limitations: Twins shared beta out-of-frame sequences in excess, but this excess was weaker.

J was trimmed by 4 bases and V by 5 bases; bases with no gene match: 11. There are 16 residues in the CDR3. Germline V CDR1 and CDR2: SGHTA, FQGNSA. A universal primer site was incorporated via template switching, and the cDNA contained unique molecular identifiers. From the 5' RACE reads, TCRdb called clonotypes with MiXCR, one entry per CDR3 protein. The table includes roughly 630,000 distinct CDR3 sequences, just over 7% detected once. These sequences were also reported in another study, on yellow fever vaccine responses in identical twins.

This clonotype was obtained from a woman under 30 in good health. The sample was PBMCs. V is TRBV7-2 and J is TRBJ1-1, with TRBD1 matching 9 bases. The CDR3 DNA reads as TGTGCCAGCAGCGGCTATCCGGGACAGGGATTCACTGAAGCTTTCTTT. Protein: CASSGYPGQGFTEAFF. Combining the CDR3 with reference TRBV7-2 and TRBJ1-1 gives the whole variable domain GAGVSQSPSNKVTEKGKDVELRCDPISGHTALYWYRQSLGQGLEFLIYFQGNSAPDKSGLPSDRFSAERTGGSVSTLTIQRTQQEDSAVYLCASSGYPGQGFTEAFFGQGTRLTVV.